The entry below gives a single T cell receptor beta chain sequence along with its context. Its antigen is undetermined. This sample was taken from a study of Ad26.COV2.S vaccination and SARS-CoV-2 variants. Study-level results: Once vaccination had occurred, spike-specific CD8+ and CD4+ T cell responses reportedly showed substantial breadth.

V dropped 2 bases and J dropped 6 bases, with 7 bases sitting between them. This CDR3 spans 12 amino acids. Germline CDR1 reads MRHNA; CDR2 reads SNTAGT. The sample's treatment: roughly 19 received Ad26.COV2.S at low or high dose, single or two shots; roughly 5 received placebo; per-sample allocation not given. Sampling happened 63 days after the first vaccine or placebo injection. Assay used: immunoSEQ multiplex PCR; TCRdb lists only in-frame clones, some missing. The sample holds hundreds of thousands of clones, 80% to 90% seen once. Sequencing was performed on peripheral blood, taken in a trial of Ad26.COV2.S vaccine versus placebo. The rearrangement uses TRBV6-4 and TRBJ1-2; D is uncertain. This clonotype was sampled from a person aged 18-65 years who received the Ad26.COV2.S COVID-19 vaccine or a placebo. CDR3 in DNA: TGTGCCAGCAGTGACGGAGGGAATGGCTACACCTTC. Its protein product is CASSDGGNGYTF.